Sequencing of this T cell receptor beta chain was carried out in a study of post-analysis software for immune sequencing data. Study conclusions and caveats: The study found TRBV5-6, TRBV5-1 and TRBV20-1 among five or six TRBV segments more frequent in patients than controls.

Unique molecular identifiers featured in each of the TCR beta cDNA libraries. MiXCR was run by TCRdb on the PCR reads, yielding one entry per CDR3 protein. Seen here are 800,000 to 950,000 distinct CDR3 sequences, about 50% observed once, and the top ten hold approximately 4.5%. The CDR3 runs 19 residues. CDR1 and CDR2 from the germline V gene are SGDLS and YYNGEE. J lost 0 bases, V lost 0 bases, and 12 bases had no gene match. To note about this clonotype: Its antigen is unknown.

This TCR was recovered from a girl aged 5 to 17 with multiple sclerosis. The sequencing input was blood. The rearrangement links TRBV9 to TRBJ2-1; 7 bases fit TRBD2. The CDR3 sequence: CASSVGQRGGSRSYNEQFF. The CDR3, as DNA: TGTGCCAGCAGCGTAGGCCAGCGGGGCGGATCCCGCTCCTACAATGAGCAGTTCTTC.